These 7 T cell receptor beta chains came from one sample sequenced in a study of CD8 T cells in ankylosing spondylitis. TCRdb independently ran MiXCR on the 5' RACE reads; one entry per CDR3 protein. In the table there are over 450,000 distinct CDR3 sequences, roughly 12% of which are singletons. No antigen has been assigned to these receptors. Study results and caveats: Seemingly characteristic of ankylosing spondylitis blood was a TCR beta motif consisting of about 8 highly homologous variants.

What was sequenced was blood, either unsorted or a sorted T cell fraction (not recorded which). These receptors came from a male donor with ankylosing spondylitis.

As DNA, the CDR3 is TGTGCCAGCAGTTTTACGGGAGCGTTCTACGAGCAGTACTTC. Its translation: CASSFTGAFYEQYF. This rearrangement joins TRBV27 to TRBJ2-7, with D perhaps TRBD2 (6 bases). This CDR3 is built from 14 residues. Germline loops: CDR1 MNHEY, CDR2 SMNVEV (reference sequence). V lost 3 bases and J 3 bases, leaving 12 bases between the germline ends.

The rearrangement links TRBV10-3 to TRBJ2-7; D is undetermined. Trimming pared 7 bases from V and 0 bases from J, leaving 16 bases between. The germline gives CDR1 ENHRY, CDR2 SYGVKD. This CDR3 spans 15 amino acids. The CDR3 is CAIKKGPANSYEQYF. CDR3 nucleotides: TGTGCCATCAAGAAGGGCCCCGCCAACTCCTACGAGCAGTACTTC.

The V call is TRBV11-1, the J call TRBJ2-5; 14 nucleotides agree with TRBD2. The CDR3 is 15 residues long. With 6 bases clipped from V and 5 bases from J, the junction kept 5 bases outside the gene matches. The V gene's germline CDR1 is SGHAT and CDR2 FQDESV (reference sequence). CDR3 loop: CASSSRLAGGETQYF. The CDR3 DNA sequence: TGTGCCAGCAGTTCTCGACTAGCGGGAGGGGAGACCCAGTACTTC. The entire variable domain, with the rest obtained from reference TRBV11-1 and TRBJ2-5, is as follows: EAEVAQSPRYKITEKSQAVAFWCDPISGHATLYWYRQILGQGPELLVQFQDESVVDDSQLPKDRFSAERLKGVDSTLKIQPAELGDSAMYLCASSSRLAGGETQYFGPGTRLLVL.

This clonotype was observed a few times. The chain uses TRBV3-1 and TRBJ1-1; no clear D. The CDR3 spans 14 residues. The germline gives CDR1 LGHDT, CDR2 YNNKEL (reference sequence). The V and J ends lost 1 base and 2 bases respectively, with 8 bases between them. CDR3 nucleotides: TGTGCCAGCAGCCAAGGATGGCCTAACACTGAAGCTTTCTTT. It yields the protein CASSQGWPNTEAFF.

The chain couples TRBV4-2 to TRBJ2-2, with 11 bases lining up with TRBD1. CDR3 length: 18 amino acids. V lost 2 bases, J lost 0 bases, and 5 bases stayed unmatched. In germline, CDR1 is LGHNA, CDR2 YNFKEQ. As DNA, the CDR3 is TGTGCCAGCAGCCAACGGACAGGGGGCGTAACGAACACCGGGGAGCTGTTTTTT. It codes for CASSQRTGGVTNTGELFF.

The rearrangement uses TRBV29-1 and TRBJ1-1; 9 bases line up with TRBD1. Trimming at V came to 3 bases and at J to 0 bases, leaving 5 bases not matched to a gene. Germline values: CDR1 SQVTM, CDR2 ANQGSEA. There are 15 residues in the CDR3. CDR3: CSVERTGVMNTEAFF. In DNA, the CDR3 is TGCAGCGTTGAGAGGACAGGGGTCATGAACACTGAAGCTTTCTTT.

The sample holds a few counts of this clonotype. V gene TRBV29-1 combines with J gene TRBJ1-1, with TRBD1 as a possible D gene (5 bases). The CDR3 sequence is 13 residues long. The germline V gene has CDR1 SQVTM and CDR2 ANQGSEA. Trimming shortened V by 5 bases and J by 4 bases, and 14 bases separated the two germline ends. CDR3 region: CSVCDSGGTEAFF. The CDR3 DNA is TGCAGCGTTTGCGACAGCGGGGGCACTGAAGCTTTCTTT. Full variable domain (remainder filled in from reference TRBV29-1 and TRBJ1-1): SAVISQKPSRDICQRGTSLTIQCQVDSQVTMMFWYRQQPGQSLTLIATANQGSEATYESGFVIDKFPISRPNLTFSTLTVSNMSPEDSSIYLCSVCDSGGTEAFFGQGTRLTVV.